This T cell receptor (beta chain) appears in the sequencing data of a study of a mutant IDH1 vaccine in newly diagnosed glioma. On this clone: No antigen is known for it.

Method: immunoSEQ multiplex PCR; TCRdb's copy keeps in-frame clones and lacks some. The table records some 26,000 clones, approximately 78% of them present only once. The CDR3 spans 14 residues. The germline V gene has CDR1 SGHVS and CDR2 FQNEAQ. Trimming took off 5 bases at V and 3 bases at J, with 14 bases between the two ends. Documented time point: week 23, last vaccination. Vaccine doses each comprised 300 ug of mutant IDH1 20-mer peptide, with topical imiquimod. The chain recombines TRBV7-8 with TRBJ2-7; D remains ambiguous. This material consisted of PBMCs, taken from a glioma patient whose treatment included an IDH1 peptide vaccine. The sequence derives from a woman younger than 45 with glioma. DNA of the CDR3: TGTGCCAGCAGCCCCCCGGGCTCCCACTACGAGCAGTACTTC. Protein sequence: CASSPPGSHYEQYF.